This passage covers 24 T cell receptor beta chains from one sample sequenced in a study of regulatory T cells in long-lasting Graves disease. As for time point: newly diagnosed GD, antithyroid drugs for less than 3 months. Isolated PBMC RNA provided the starting material for the TCR library. Libraries of TCR beta came from iRepertoire HTBI primers plus Arm-PCR of CDR3 regions. TCRdb re-analysed the multiplex PCR reads in MiXCR, keeping a single row per CDR3 protein. The table shows under 300,000 distinct CDR3 sequences, with about 19% occurring only once. Sequences were derived from peripheral blood mononuclear cells (PBMCs), sampled at new diagnosis, from a patient treated with antithyroid drugs. Receptors originate from a female donor with Graves disease.

This clonotype has a count of ten or more. The V and J genes are TRBV6-5 and TRBJ1-1; D gene uncertain. Trimming cost V 0 bases and J 3 bases, with 11 bases left between them. Germline V gene sequence: CDR1 MNHEY, CDR2 SVGAGI. This CDR3 spans 15 amino acids. CDR3 DNA sequence: TGTGCCAGCAGTTACTCGAGAGGGCCCTACACTGAAGCTTTCTTT. It encodes CASSYSRGPYTEAFF.

Ten or more counts support this clonotype. V is TRBV29-1 and J is TRBJ2-1; D is uncertain. The CDR3 spans 14 residues. CDR1 and CDR2 from the germline V gene are SQVTM and ANQGSEA. V lost 4 bases to trimming and J lost 1 base, with 11 bases between them. As DNA, the CDR3 is TGCAGCGTTGCACCTAGGCTATCCTACAATGAGCAGTTCTTC. This encodes CSVAPRLSYNEQFF.

This clonotype was counted at least ten times. V is TRBV4-1 and J is TRBJ1-5; a weak D match, TRBD1 (6 bases). The CDR3 contains 15 residues. Per the germline V gene, CDR1 is MGHRA and CDR2 is YSYEKL. V lost 3 bases and J lost 6, with 15 bases in between. The CDR3 protein is CASSHRETGGQPQHF. Here the CDR3 DNA reads TGCGCCAGCAGCCATCGCGAGACAGGTGGTCAGCCCCAGCATTTT.

In this sample, this clonotype turned up many times. The chain uses TRBV6-2 or TRBV6-3 and TRBJ2-1; 8 positions agree with TRBD2. The CDR3 runs to 16 residues. V was pared by 6 bases and J by 5 bases, with 12 bases of the junction left unmatched. Germline CDR1 MNHEY, CDR2 SVGEGT. The CDR3 here is CASRITSGGVNNEQFF. DNA for the CDR3: TGTGCCAGCAGGATAACCAGCGGGGGAGTTAACAATGAGCAGTTCTTC.

This clonotype was recorded at least ten times. The gene calls are TRBV20-1 and TRBJ2-1, with TRBD1 matching 9 bases. Germline values: CDR1 DFQATT, CDR2 SNEGSKA (reference sequence). V gave up 7 bases and J gave up 6 bases; unmatched junction bases: 7. CDR3 length: 13 residues. This CDR3 reads CSVPGQGGNEQFF. CDR3 coding DNA: TGCAGTGTCCCGGGACAGGGTGGCAATGAGCAGTTCTTC.

This clonotype appeared many times. The V gene is TRBV6-2 or TRBV6-3, the J gene TRBJ2-1; TRBD2 matches 10 bases. The CDR3 length is 18 residues. Germline V gives CDR1 MNHEY, CDR2 SVGEGT. J lost 7 bases, V lost 8 bases, and 20 bases had no gene match. In DNA form, the CDR3 reads TGTGCCAGCCGTACTAGCGGGAATTTTAGATTATTGGCGAATGAGCAGTTCTTC. This gives the protein CASRTSGNFRLLANEQFF.

As to this clonotype: This likely came from a read error, as a far larger clone is one base away. The V gene is TRBV2, the J gene TRBJ2-7; a possible D gene is TRBD2 (6 bases). Per the germline V gene, CDR1 is SNHLY and CDR2 is FYNNEI. The CDR3 is made up of 15 amino acids. CDR3 amino acids: CAISDLRDEEYEQYF. DNA of the CDR3: TGTGCCATCAGTGATCTGCGGGACGAGGAATACGAGCAGTACTTC. Full variable domain (rest looked up from reference TRBV2 and TRBJ2-7): EPEVTQTPSHQVTQMGQEVILRCVPISNHLYFYWYRQILGQKVEFLVSFYNNEISEKSEIFDDQFSVERPDGSNFTLKIRSTKLEDSAMYFCAISDLRDEEYEQYFGPGTRLTVT.

CDR3 protein: CASSPGGGSDTQYF. Here the CDR3 DNA reads TGTGCCAGCAGCCCAGGGGGTGGGTCAGATACGCAGTATTTT. The V and J genes are TRBV11-2 and TRBJ2-3; 7 bases match TRBD1. This CDR3 has 14 residues. V shed 5 bases, J shed 4 bases, and the junction held 6 bases outside the gene matches. In germline, CDR1 is SGHAT, CDR2 FQNNGV.

The chain uses TRBV6-1 and TRBJ1-6; D unresolved. CDR1 is MNHNS, CDR2 SASEGT, per germline. This CDR3 spans 14 amino acids. V was pared by 0 bases and J by 10 bases, with 10 bases between. CDR3 bases: TGTGCCAGCAGTGAAGCAGGGAGGGTATCACCCCTCCACTTT. Translated: CASSEAGRVSPLHF.

The chain couples TRBV11-1 to TRBJ2-7, with 7 bases fitting TRBD2. Germline values: CDR1 SGHAT, CDR2 FQDESV (reference sequence). The ends lost 6 bases at V and 2 bases at J; junction bases unmatched: 13. This CDR3 has 16 amino acids. CDR3 amino acids: CASRIISGDPPYEQYF. DNA of the CDR3: TGTGCCAGCAGAATTATAAGCGGGGACCCTCCCTACGAGCAGTACTTC.

This chain links TRBV9 with TRBJ2-2, with TRBD2 matching 7 bases. From germline, CDR1 is SGDLS and CDR2 YYNGEE. Unmatched junction bases numbered 9, after V lost 0 bases and J lost 7 bases. This CDR3 comprises 16 residues. The chain's CDR3 is CASSVAARPGGGELFF. CDR3 nucleotides: TGTGCCAGCAGCGTAGCTGCCAGGCCGGGAGGCGGGGAGCTGTTTTTT.

The chain joins TRBV30 to TRBJ2-3, with TRBD1 identical over 7 bases. Per germline, CDR1 GTSNPN and CDR2 SVGIG (reference sequence). This CDR3 has 16 residues. The V segment lost 0 bases and the J segment 4 bases; nucleotides outside the gene matches: 10. The CDR3 nucleotides are TGTGCCTGGAGTGTTGAGGACAGGATTCCCCCAGATACGCAGTATTTT. Translated, it gives CAWSVEDRIPPDTQYF.

This clonotype was seen many times. This chain connects TRBV6-1 to TRBJ2-1; possibly TRBD2 for D (6 bases). Trimming stripped 1 base from V and 5 bases from J, with 18 bases between. The CDR3 covers 17 residues. The germline V gene has CDR1 MNHNS and CDR2 SASEGT. Written as DNA, the CDR3 is TGTGCCAGCAGTGAAGGCGCTAAGTGGGAGGTAGACAATGAGCAGTTCTTC. It yields the protein CASSEGAKWEVDNEQFF.

This clonotype was counted at least ten times. The genes are TRBV20-1 and TRBJ2-3; unclear D gene. Trimming cost V 6 bases and J 6 bases, with 16 bases left between them. The CDR3 runs 13 residues. Germline values: CDR1 DFQATT, CDR2 SNEGSKA (reference sequence). In nucleotides, the CDR3 is TGCAGTGCCCTCCCCGGCCCGGCGGATACGCAGTATTTT. Translated: CSALPGPADTQYF.

This clonotype has ten or more counts. The chain has TRBV7-8 and TRBJ2-7, with 11 bases that match TRBD2. Germline-derived CDR1 and CDR2 are SGHVS and FQNEAQ. The CDR3 consists of 18 residues. V shed 2 bases and J 0 bases; nucleotides not matched to a gene: 9. CDR3: CASSLSSLAGASSYEQYF. As DNA, the CDR3 is TGTGCCAGCAGCTTATCATCACTAGCGGGGGCTAGCTCCTACGAGCAGTACTTC.

The table lists this clonotype with many counts. V and J are TRBV7-2 and TRBJ2-3; D is undetermined. The germline gives CDR1 SGHTA, CDR2 FQGNSA. Trimming left V 1 base short and J 6 bases short, with 8 bases between. The length of the CDR3 is 13 residues. Here the CDR3 DNA reads TGTGCCAGCAGCTTAGGCACTCGGGATACGCAGTATTTT. Translating gives CASSLGTRDTQYF. The full variable domain, its missing parts supplied by reference TRBV7-2 and TRBJ2-3, is GAGVSQSPSNKVTEKGKDVELRCDPISGHTALYWYRQSLGQGLEFLIYFQGNSAPDKSGLPSDRFSAERTGGSVSTLTIQRTQQEDSAVYLCASSLGTRDTQYFGPGTRLTVL.

This clonotype was recorded many times. V gene TRBV3-1 combines with J gene TRBJ2-7, with D perhaps TRBD2 (5 bases). CDR1 LGHDT and CDR2 YNNKEL come from the germline V gene (reference sequence). V gave up 2 bases and J gave up 0 bases, with 8 bases separating them. The CDR3 extends over 14 amino acids. This CDR3 is CASSQPGSSYEQYF. In nucleotides, the CDR3 is TGTGCCAGCAGCCAACCGGGAAGCTCCTACGAGCAGTACTTC.

This chain links TRBV6-1 with TRBJ2-7, with 12 bases aligning to TRBD2. CDR3 length: 19 residues. The germline V gene encodes CDR1 MNHNS and CDR2 SASEGT. Germline trimming cut 5 bases from V and 5 bases from J; bases unmatched to any gene: 19. Here the CDR3 DNA reads TGTGCCAGCAGTCCTTCCGGTCACTCCTCTAGCGGGGGGGCGAACGAGCAGTACTTC. Its protein is CASSPSGHSSSGGANEQYF.

This clonotype has only a few counts. The chain is built from TRBV5-1 and TRBJ2-4; 8 nucleotides line up with TRBD2. This CDR3 has 15 amino acids. V was pared by 5 bases and J by 6 bases, with 10 bases of the junction left unmatched. Germline V gene sequence: CDR1 SGHRS, CDR2 YFSETQ. This CDR3 is CASRVTSGPGNIQYF. CDR3 DNA sequence: TGCGCCAGCAGAGTCACTAGCGGTCCCGGAAACATTCAGTACTTC.

This clonotype has a count of ten or more. The chain is built from TRBV7-3 and TRBJ2-2; TRBD2 might be the D (5 bases). Germline values: CDR1 SGHTA, CDR2 FQGTGA. CDR3 length equals 14 residues. The V end lost 2 bases, the J end lost 8 bases, and 12 bases lay between the germline ends. DNA of the CDR3: TGTGCCAGCAGCTTAGAGCTAGCATCGGGGGAGCTGTTTTTT. Protein: CASSLELASGELFF.

V is TRBV10-1 and J is TRBJ2-5; D may be TRBD1 or TRBD2 (5 bases each). The CDR3 loop spans 13 amino acids. Germline V gene lookup returns CDR1 WNHNN and CDR2 SYGVQD (reference sequence). Trimming removed 4 bases from V and 5 bases from J, with 11 bases in between. CDR3 sequence reads: CASSVGVRETQYF. Written as DNA, the CDR3 is TGCGCCAGCAGTGTGGGGGTCCGGGAGACCCAGTACTTC.

The table lists this clonotype with many counts. The chain is built from TRBV7-9 and TRBJ2-5; maybe TRBD1 (5 bases). The germline V gene has CDR1 SEHNR and CDR2 FQNEAQ (reference sequence). The V gene lost 5 bases and the J gene lost 1 base, with 29 bases spanning the gap. The CDR3 has 20 residues. The CDR3 nucleotides are TGTGCCAGCAGCCCTCTCCGAGGCGCCGAGACAGACCTTTCCCAAGAGACCCAGTACTTC. Translated, it gives CASSPLRGAETDLSQETQYF.

This clonotype was seen many times. The chain has TRBV7-9 and TRBJ1-1; D is ambiguous. CDR3 length: 12 residues. Germline CDR1 SEHNR, CDR2 FQNEAQ (reference sequence). With 2 bases removed from V and 3 bases from J, the gap between germline ends came to 4 bases. This chain's CDR3 is CASSLSDTEAFF. As DNA, the CDR3 is TGTGCCAGCAGCTTATCAGACACTGAAGCTTTCTTT.

This clonotype was counted many times. The chain recombines TRBV20-1 with TRBJ2-2; 7 nucleotides align to TRBD1. V lost 5 bases to trimming and J lost 6 bases; unmatched junction nucleotides: 3. Germline V gene lookup returns CDR1 DFQATT and CDR2 SNEGSKA (reference sequence). This CDR3 contains 12 residues. The CDR3 DNA sequence: TGCAGTGCTCGGCAGGGGGCCGGGGAGCTGTTTTTT. It translates to CSARQGAGELFF.